This is a list of T cell receptor beta chains from one sample in a study of response to subunit inactivated influenza vaccine. TCRdb re-called the RT-PCR reads with MiXCR, one entry per CDR3 protein. The data hold 550,000 to 600,000 distinct CDR3 sequences, with about 12% observed a single time. Sample: PBMCs from blood, taken on the day of vaccination. All receptors come from a man aged 50 or older who received an inactivated influenza vaccine. The CDR3 runs from the conserved cysteine through the conserved F or W. The order of the fields is clone size, D gene, J gene, V gene, CDR3 DNA, CDR3 protein. D genes are given only for firm matches. Clone size is not always given. Where it is, it says once, few, many or a class for expanded clones.

NA NA TRBJ1-1 TRBV12-3/TRBV12-4 TGTGCCAGCAGCGGGCCGTTGGGCACTGAAGCTTTCTTT CASSGPLGTEAFF
NA TRBD2 TRBJ2-3 TRBV20-1 TGCAGTGTTAAGGGCCTAGCGGGTAGCACAGATACGCAGTATTTT CSVKGLAGSTDTQYF
NA NA TRBJ2-3 TRBV10-3 TGTGCCATCAGTGAGCCGGGGCATACAGGAAAGGGCACAGATACGCAGTATTTT CAISEPGHTGKGTDTQYF
NA NA TRBJ2-7 TRBV9 TGTGCCAGCAGCGTAGGTCCAGGGATTAACTACGAGCAGTACTTC CASSVGPGINYEQYF
many TRBD2 TRBJ2-7 TRBV2 TGTGCCAGCAGTAATGGACTAGCGGGCTACGAGCAGTACTTC CASSNGLAGYEQYF
NA NA TRBJ1-4 TRBV7-2 TGTGCCAGCAGCTCTGGATCAGTCCGGATAAACGAAAAACTGTTTTTT CASSSGSVRINEKLFF
NA NA TRBJ1-1 TRBV5-8 TGTGCCAGCAGCACAAGGCGCACTGAAGCTTTCTTT CASSTRRTEAFF
NA NA TRBJ1-5 TRBV19 TGTGCCAGTAGTAGTCTTGGGGGGACGGGGAAGAATCAGCCCCAGCATTTT CASSSLGGTGKNQPQHF
few NA TRBJ1-4 TRBV18 TGTGCCAGCTCACCACGTTGGGATGAAAAACTGTTTTTT CASSPRWDEKLFF
few NA TRBJ2-5 TRBV6-5 TGTGCCAGCAGTTACTCGTTTCGGGGTTTGGAGACCCAGTACTTC CASSYSFRGLETQYF
NA NA TRBJ2-1 TRBV12-3/TRBV12-4 TGTGCCAGCACGTCGGGGTATAATGGTGAGCAGTTCTTC CASTSGYNGEQFF
once NA TRBJ2-5 TRBV27 TGTGCCAGCAGACCTACCGGGCTCCAAGAGACCCAGTACTTC CASRPTGLQETQYF
few NA TRBJ1-1 TRBV29-1 TGCAGCGTTGAAGTCCGGGCGGACACTGAAGCTTTCTTT CSVEVRADTEAFF
few TRBD1 TRBJ2-1 TRBV6-5 TGTGCCAGCAGTACTTCAGACAGGGGCCATGAGCAGTTCTTC CASSTSDRGHEQFF
many NA TRBJ1-2 TRBV6-1 TGTGCCAGCAGCCCAAAATCAAACAGGGCTAATAACTATGGCTACACCTTC CASSPKSNRANNYGYTF
few TRBD2 TRBJ2-7 TRBV5-1 TGCGCCAGCAGCTTGTATACTAGCGGCTCCTACGAGCAGTACTTC CASSLYTSGSYEQYF
few TRBD1 TRBJ2-7 TRBV3-1 TGTGCCAGCAGCCAGACAGGGGTAACAAGGGGCTACGAGCAGTACTTC CASSQTGVTRGYEQYF
few NA TRBJ1-4 TRBV7-9 TGTGCCAGCAGCCCCTCCATTTCCGATGAAAAACTGTTTTTT CASSPSISDEKLFF
many NA TRBJ2-3 TRBV6-2/TRBV6-3 TGTGCCAGCACCCCGGGGGCAGATACGCAGTATTTT CASTPGADTQYF
few NA TRBJ2-2 TRBV28 TGTGCCAGCAGAAGACAGCGAGCGAACACCGGGGAGCTGTTTTTT CASRRQRANTGELFF